The T cell receptor beta chain described here comes from a study of CD8+ T cells in alopecia areata. Study observations and caveats: Scalp sequencing also captures normal skin's resident alphabeta T cells.

The sequencing template was cDNA reverse transcribed from extracted RNA. Libraries were prepared by immunoSEQ multiplex PCR; TCRdb keeps only in-frame clonotypes and omits some of them. The repertoire holds tens of thousands of clones, with around 47% as singletons. The V segment lost 8 bases and the J segment 6 bases; nucleotides outside the gene matches: 13. CDR1 and CDR2 (germline): MDHEN, SYDVKM. This CDR3 has 15 residues. Regarding this clone: Its target is unknown.

Alopecia areata patients provided lesional scalp punch biopsies and peripheral blood, both collected for the study. The sample comprised NKG2D-low CD8+ T cells sorted from blood. The source is a human donor with alopecia areata. The chain is built from TRBV28 and TRBJ2-3; TRBD2 aligns across 8 bases. The CDR3 spells CASAYRGGGDDTQYF. The CDR3 bases are TGTGCCAGCGCCTACCGGGGGGGAGGAGATGATACGCAGTATTTT.